Presented here are 23 T cell receptor beta chains from one specimen sequenced in a study of T cell repertoires in cytomegalovirus infection. TCRdb itself ran the reads through MiXCR, one entry per CDR3 protein. This sample has 450,000 to 650,000 distinct CDR3 sequences; about a quarter occur once, and the top ten carry roughly 13%. The sample was PBMCs. These receptors were obtained from a human donor in good health (CMV status not recorded). Some clones in this sample may be carry-over from other donors' samples.

V usage is TRBV4-3 and J usage is TRBJ2-1; 7 bases agree with TRBD2. The length of the CDR3 is 15 residues. From germline, CDR1 is LGHNA and CDR2 YSLEER. With V trimmed by 4 bases and J by 2 bases, 5 bases remained unmatched. CDR3 DNA: TGCGCCAGCAGCCCGCGGACTAGAGCCTACAATGAGCAGTTCTTC. Translating gives CASSPRTRAYNEQFF.

DNA for the CDR3: TGTGCCACCCCGGTCGGGCAGTACGTC. As protein: CATPVGQYV. V and J are TRBV15 and TRBJ2-7, with D unresolved. This CDR3 is 9 amino acids long. Between the trimmed V and J ends, which lost 8 bases and 9 bases, there was a span of 8 bases. Germline V lookup: CDR1 LNHNV, CDR2 YYDKDF (reference sequence).

At least ten counts were recorded for this clonotype. V gene TRBV7-6 combines with J gene TRBJ1-1; D might be TRBD1 (5 bases). The CDR3 is made up of 13 amino acids. Trimming cost V 5 bases and J 1 base, with 8 bases left between them. Germline CDR1 is SGHVS and CDR2 is FNYEAQ. The CDR3 here is CASSPTENTEAFF. The CDR3 DNA is TGTGCCAGCAGCCCGACAGAGAACACTGAAGCTTTCTTT.

The gene calls are TRBV7-2 and TRBJ1-2, with 7 bases matching TRBD1. The junction had 7 bases not matched to a gene; V was cut back by 6 bases and J by 3 bases. Looked up from germline, CDR1 is SGHTA and CDR2 is FQGNSA. The CDR3 extends over 14 amino acids. CDR3 coding DNA: TGTGCCAGCAGGCCGACAGGGAGGGACTATGGCTACACCTTC. Amino acid sequence: CASRPTGRDYGYTF.

This chain joins TRBV6-5 and TRBJ2-1; 7 positions match TRBD2. J lost 7 bases, V lost 6 bases, and 6 bases had no gene match. Looked up from germline, CDR1 is MNHEY and CDR2 is SVGAGI. The CDR3 covers 13 residues. Written as DNA, the CDR3 is TGTGCCAGCAGGCCGACTAGCAGGAATGAGCAGTTCTTC. Translating gives CASRPTSRNEQFF.

This clonotype was found a few times. The CDR3 DNA follows: TGTGCCATCAGTGAGTCCCCAGATACGCAGTATTTT. Translating gives CAISESPDTQYF. The chain joins TRBV10-3 to TRBJ2-3; D uncertain. This CDR3 has 12 residues. The V and J ends lost 0 bases and 4 bases respectively, with 2 bases between them. Per germline, CDR1 ENHRY and CDR2 SYGVKD.

The rearrangement uses TRBV27 and TRBJ1-6, with D hard to call. Germline CDR1 is MNHEY and CDR2 is SMNVEV (reference sequence). The V and J ends lost 4 bases and 6 bases respectively, with 16 bases between them. This CDR3 contains 16 residues. The CDR3 bases are TGTGCCAGCAGTTCCTTTTCCGGCGTGACTAATTCACCCCTCCACTTT. Amino acid sequence: CASSSFSGVTNSPLHF.

This rearrangement joins TRBV12-3 or TRBV12-4 to TRBJ2-1, with 8 bases aligning to TRBD2. Losses at the gene ends were 2 bases for V and 7 bases for J; bases not matched to a gene: 7. There are 15 residues in the CDR3. In DNA form, the CDR3 reads TGTGCCAGCAGTTTATATACGGGAGGGACGAATGAGCAGTTCTTC. This encodes CASSLYTGGTNEQFF.

This clonotype appeared a single time. V usage is TRBV6-6 and J usage is TRBJ1-1; perhaps TRBD1 as D (5 bases). The V gene's germline CDR1 is MNHNY and CDR2 SVGAGI (reference sequence). CDR3 length: 14 amino acids. V lost 2 bases, J lost 10 bases, and 17 bases lay in between. The chain's CDR3 is CASSYGSPQGVAFF. CDR3 bases: TGTGCCAGCAGTTACGGTTCGCCCCAGGGCGTAGCTTTCTTT.

The chain couples TRBV7-8 to TRBJ2-1, with 11 nucleotides matching TRBD2. Trimming took 6 bases from V and 8 from J; bases not matched to a gene: 12. Looked up from germline, CDR1 is SGHVS and CDR2 is FQNEAQ. The CDR3 loop spans 16 amino acids. CDR3 amino acids: CASSRDGTSGSDEQFF. For the CDR3, the DNA is TGTGCCAGCAGTCGGGATGGCACTAGCGGGAGTGATGAGCAGTTCTTC.

The gene calls are TRBV7-9 and TRBJ2-3, with a weak D call TRBD2 (6 bases). Germline CDR1 SEHNR, CDR2 FQNEAQ (reference sequence). V was cut by 5 bases and J by 6 bases, with 21 bases left in between. The CDR3 is 16 amino acids. CDR3 protein: CASSPLASVGGDTQYF. In DNA, the CDR3 is TGTGCCAGCAGCCCACTAGCAAGCGTGGGTGGTGATACGCAGTATTTT.

The chain carries TRBV19 and TRBJ1-1; D possibly corresponds to TRBD1 (6 bases). The germline V gene encodes CDR1 LNHDA and CDR2 SQIVND (reference sequence). This CDR3 region has 13 residues. Trimming removed 3 bases from V and 3 bases from J, with 8 bases in between. The CDR3: CASSIPGDTEAFF. CDR3 DNA sequence: TGTGCCAGTAGTATCCCAGGGGACACTGAAGCTTTCTTT.

In this sample, this clonotype turned up a few times. The junction differs from germline at one of its ends, possibly a read error. The rearrangement joins TRBV27 to TRBJ2-3; D gene unclear. Germline-derived CDR1 and CDR2 are MNHEY and SMNVEV (reference sequence). The CDR3 consists of 13 residues. The CDR3 sequence is CVSITPNTDTQYF. DNA of the CDR3: TGTGTCAGCATTACCCCAAACACAGATACGCAGTATTTT.

This clonotype was observed a few times. This sequence joins TRBV12-3 or TRBV12-4 and TRBJ2-2, with 11 bases identical to TRBD2. Germline trimming cut 5 bases from V and 7 bases from J; bases unmatched to any gene: 12. The CDR3 runs to 17 residues. The CDR3 sequence is CASSRELAGVVVGELFF. The CDR3 bases are TGTGCCAGCAGTCGAGAACTAGCGGGAGTCGTTGTCGGGGAGCTGTTTTTT.

The V and J genes are TRBV5-4 and TRBJ2-7; a weak D match, TRBD2 (5 bases). There are 13 residues in the CDR3. Germline V gives CDR1 SGHNT, CDR2 YYREEE (reference sequence). Trimming removed 4 bases from V and 3 bases from J, with 11 bases in between. For the CDR3, the DNA is TGTGCCAGCAGCATCCCCGGGGACTACGAGCAGTACTTC. Protein product: CASSIPGDYEQYF.

The chain carries TRBV18 and TRBJ2-7; D call uncertain. In germline, CDR1 is KGHSH, CDR2 LQKENI. This CDR3 spans 15 amino acids. Trimming left V 3 bases short and J 2 bases short, with 14 bases between. CDR3 region: CASSPTVVVAYEQYF. The CDR3 DNA follows: TGTGCCAGCTCACCGACTGTTGTGGTGGCCTACGAGCAGTACTTC.

This clonotype has only one observation. The chain joins TRBV29-1 to TRBJ2-3; D is ambiguous. The germline V and J ends were trimmed by 4 bases and 3 bases, with 14 bases remaining between them. Germline-derived CDR1 and CDR2 are SQVTM and ANQGSEA. The length of the CDR3 is 14 residues. Here the CDR3 DNA reads TGCAGCGTTGGACGCGGTTGGAGTACAGATACGCAGTATTTT. This sequence encodes CSVGRGWSTDTQYF.

The V and J genes are TRBV7-2 and TRBJ2-2; 11 bases match TRBD1. V lost 5 bases and J lost 6; bases outside the gene matches: 8. Germline V gene data show CDR1 as SGHTA and CDR2 as FQGNSA. The CDR3 runs to 16 residues. In nucleotides, the CDR3 is TGTGCCAGCAGCCCCCCTCGGACAGGGGGCCCCGGGGAGCTGTTTTTT. Amino acid sequence: CASSPPRTGGPGELFF.

This clonotype was observed at least ten times. The CDR3 protein is CASSGMADTEAFF. The CDR3 DNA sequence: TGTGCCAGCAGCGGGATGGCCGACACTGAAGCTTTCTTT. The chain joins TRBV7-2 to TRBJ1-1; D unresolved. V was cut by 5 bases and J by 3 bases, with 10 bases left in between. Per germline, CDR1 SGHTA and CDR2 FQGNSA. The CDR3 has 13 residues.

The V call is TRBV12-3 or TRBV12-4, the J call TRBJ2-7; D remains ambiguous. With 6 bases removed from V and 1 base from J, the gap between germline ends came to 25 bases. This CDR3 is built from 18 residues. The CDR3 DNA reads as TGTGCCAGCAGCCCAAGGGTTCTGATAGGGAATTGGTCCTACGAGCAGTACTTC. As protein: CASSPRVLIGNWSYEQYF.

The V and J genes are TRBV6-2 or TRBV6-3 and TRBJ2-7; D uncertain. CDR3 length equals 13 residues. Trimming took 2 bases from V and 7 from J, leaving 12 bases between them. The germline V gene encodes CDR1 MNHEY and CDR2 SVGEGT. CDR3 region: CASSYRTVGEQYV. CDR3 coding DNA: TGTGCCAGCAGTTACCGAACGGTGGGGGAGCAGTACGTC.

This clonotype was counted many times. This chain joins TRBV2 and TRBJ2-1; D is ambiguous. Germline loops: CDR1 SNHLY, CDR2 FYNNEI. V was cut by 5 bases and J by 7 bases, with 9 bases left in between. The CDR3 is 12 residues long. The CDR3 is CASSQDDNEQFF. The CDR3 DNA is TGTGCCAGCAGTCAGGACGATAATGAGCAGTTCTTC.

This clonotype was observed a few times. This sequence joins TRBV7-2 and TRBJ1-1; D might be TRBD1 (6 bases). V was cut by 1 base and J by 10 bases, with 16 bases left in between. The CDR3 covers 14 residues. CDR1 and CDR2 from the germline V gene are SGHTA and FQGNSA. The CDR3 here is CASSLVWSGRGAFF. DNA of the CDR3: TGTGCCAGCAGCTTAGTTTGGAGCGGCAGGGGAGCTTTCTTT.